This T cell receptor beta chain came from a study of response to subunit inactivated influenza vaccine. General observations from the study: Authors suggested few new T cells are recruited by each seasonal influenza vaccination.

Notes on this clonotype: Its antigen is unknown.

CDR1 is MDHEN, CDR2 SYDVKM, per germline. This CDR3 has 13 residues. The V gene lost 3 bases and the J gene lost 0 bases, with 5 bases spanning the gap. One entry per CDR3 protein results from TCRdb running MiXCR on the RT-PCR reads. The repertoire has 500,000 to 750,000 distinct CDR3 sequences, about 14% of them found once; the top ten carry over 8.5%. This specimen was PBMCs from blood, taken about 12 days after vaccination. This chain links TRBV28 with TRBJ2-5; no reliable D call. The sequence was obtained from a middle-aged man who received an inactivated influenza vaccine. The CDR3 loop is CASSLYNQETQYF. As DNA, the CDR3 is TGTGCCAGCAGTTTGTATAACCAAGAGACCCAGTACTTC.